This TCR beta chain originates from a study of shared clonotypes between healthy human individuals. Measured with immunoSEQ multiplex PCR; TCRdb has only the in-frame clones, and not every one. Of 300,000 or so clones detected, 74% appear once; the ten largest clones hold over 9%. Trimming took off 6 bases at V and 1 base at J, with 10 bases between the two ends. CDR1 and CDR2 from the germline V gene are MNHEY and SVGAGI. CDR3 size: 14 residues. This sequence originates from a man aged 25-40 years in good health. Source material: memory CD4+ T cells sorted from blood. Described subset: CD45RA-negative fraction. The chain couples TRBV6-5 to TRBJ2-1; a weak D match, TRBD2 (6 bases). The CDR3 protein is CASRGSGSYNEQFF. The CDR3 DNA reads TGTGCCAGCAGGGGTAGCGGTTCCTACAATGAGCAGTTCTTC.